The entry below describes one TCR beta chain. What it binds is not known. Germline CDR1 reads SGHVS; CDR2 reads FNYEAQ. CDR3 length: 14 amino acids. The V gene end was trimmed by 4 bases and the J gene end by 5 bases; junction bases not matched to a gene: 2. PCR used 60 Vbeta primers and 13 Jbeta primers. Authors' methods: Unique TCR beta chains numbered 60 million to 100 million in a later analysis, with about 11 million shared. TCRdb's table, derived via immunoSEQ multiplex PCR, lists solely in-frame clones and lacks some. V and J calls and clone size follow that table, whereas D and trimming were derived from the DNA. The sample consists of more than 110,000 clones, around 80% of them appearing once. The sample comes from a study of cytomegalovirus exposure and HLA in healthy donors. Whole-study results and caveats: Being indistinguishable, some V segments were excluded, TRBV6-2 and TRBV6-3 among them.

The chain uses TRBV7-6 and TRBJ2-3; 11 bases agree with TRBD2. The sequence was collected from a man aged 25-40 years in good health and CMV-seropositive. Sequencing was carried out using PBMCs. The CDR3 region is CASSSSGRIDTQYF. CDR3 in DNA: TGTGCCAGCAGCTCTAGCGGGAGGATAGATACGCAGTATTTT.